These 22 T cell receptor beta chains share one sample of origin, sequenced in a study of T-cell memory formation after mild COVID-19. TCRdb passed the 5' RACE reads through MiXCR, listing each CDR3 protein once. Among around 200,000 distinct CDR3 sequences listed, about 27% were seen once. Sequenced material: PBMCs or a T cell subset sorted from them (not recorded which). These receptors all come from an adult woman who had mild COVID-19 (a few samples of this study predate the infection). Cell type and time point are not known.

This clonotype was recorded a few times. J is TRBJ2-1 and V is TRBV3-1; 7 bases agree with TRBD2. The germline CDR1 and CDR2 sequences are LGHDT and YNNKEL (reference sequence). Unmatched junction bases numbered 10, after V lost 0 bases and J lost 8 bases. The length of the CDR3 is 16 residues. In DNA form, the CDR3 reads TGTGCCAGCAGCCAAGATCTGACGGGGGGAGGGGATGAGCAGTTCTTC. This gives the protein CASSQDLTGGGDEQFF.

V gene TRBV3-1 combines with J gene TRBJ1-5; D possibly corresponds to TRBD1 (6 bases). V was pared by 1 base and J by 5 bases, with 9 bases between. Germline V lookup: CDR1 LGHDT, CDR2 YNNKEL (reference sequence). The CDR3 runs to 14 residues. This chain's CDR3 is CASSQARGDQPQHF. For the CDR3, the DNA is TGTGCCAGCAGCCAAGCGAGGGGGGATCAGCCCCAGCATTTT.

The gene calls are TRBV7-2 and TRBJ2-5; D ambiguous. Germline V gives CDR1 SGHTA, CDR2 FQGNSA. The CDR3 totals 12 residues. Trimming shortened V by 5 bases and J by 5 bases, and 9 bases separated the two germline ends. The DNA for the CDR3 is TGTGCCAGCAGCCGCGACTTGGAGACCCAGTACTTC. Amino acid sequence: CASSRDLETQYF.

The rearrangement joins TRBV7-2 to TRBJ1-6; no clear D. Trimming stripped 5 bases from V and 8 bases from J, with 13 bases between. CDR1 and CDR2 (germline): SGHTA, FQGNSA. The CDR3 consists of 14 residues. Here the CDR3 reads CASSPLFGDSPLHF. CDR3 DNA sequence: TGTGCCAGCAGCCCGTTATTCGGAGATTCACCCCTCCACTTT. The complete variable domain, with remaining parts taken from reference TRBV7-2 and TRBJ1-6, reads GAGVSQSPSNKVTEKGKDVELRCDPISGHTALYWYRQSLGQGLEFLIYFQGNSAPDKSGLPSDRFSAERTGGSVSTLTIQRTQQEDSAVYLCASSPLFGDSPLHFGNGTRLTVT.

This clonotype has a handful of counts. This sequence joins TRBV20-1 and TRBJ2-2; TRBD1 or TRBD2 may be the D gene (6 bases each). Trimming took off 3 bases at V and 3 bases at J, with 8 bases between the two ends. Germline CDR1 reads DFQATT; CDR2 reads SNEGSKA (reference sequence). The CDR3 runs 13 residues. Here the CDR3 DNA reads TGCAGTGCTAGGAGGGGGGACACCGGGGAGCTGTTTTTT. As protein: CSARRGDTGELFF.

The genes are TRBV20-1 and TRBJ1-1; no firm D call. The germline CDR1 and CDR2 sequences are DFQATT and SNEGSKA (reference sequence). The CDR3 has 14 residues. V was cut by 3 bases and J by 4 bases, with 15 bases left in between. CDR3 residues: CSASPGGRGTEAFF. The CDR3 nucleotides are TGCAGTGCTAGTCCAGGTGGCCGGGGCACTGAAGCTTTCTTT.

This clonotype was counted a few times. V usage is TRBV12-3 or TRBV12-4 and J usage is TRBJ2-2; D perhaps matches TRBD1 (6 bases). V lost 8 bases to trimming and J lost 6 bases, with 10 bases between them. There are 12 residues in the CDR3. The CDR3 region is CASLQGPGELFF. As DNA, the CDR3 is TGTGCCAGCCTACAGGGACCCGGGGAGCTGTTTTTT.

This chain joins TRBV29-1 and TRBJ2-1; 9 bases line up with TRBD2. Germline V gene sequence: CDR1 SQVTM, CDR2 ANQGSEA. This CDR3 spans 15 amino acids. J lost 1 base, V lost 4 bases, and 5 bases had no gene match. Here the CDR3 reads CSVGGSGSSYNEQFF. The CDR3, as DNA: TGCAGCGTTGGTGGTAGCGGGAGTTCCTACAATGAGCAGTTCTTC.

The CDR3 sequence: CATHGTEAFF. As DNA, the CDR3 is TGTGCCACCCACGGCACTGAAGCTTTCTTT. The chain combines TRBV19 with TRBJ1-1; D is undetermined. Germline V gives CDR1 LNHDA, CDR2 SQIVND (reference sequence). The length of the CDR3 is 10 residues. Deletions cut 10 bases from V and 4 bases from J, with 7 bases between.

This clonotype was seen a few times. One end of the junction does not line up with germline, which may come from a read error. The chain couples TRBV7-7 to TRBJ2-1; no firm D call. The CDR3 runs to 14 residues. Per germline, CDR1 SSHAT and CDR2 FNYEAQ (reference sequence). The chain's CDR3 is CASSLGSQKDEQFF. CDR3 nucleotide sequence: TGTGCTAGCAGCTTAGGTTCCCAGAAGGATGAGCAGTTCTTC.

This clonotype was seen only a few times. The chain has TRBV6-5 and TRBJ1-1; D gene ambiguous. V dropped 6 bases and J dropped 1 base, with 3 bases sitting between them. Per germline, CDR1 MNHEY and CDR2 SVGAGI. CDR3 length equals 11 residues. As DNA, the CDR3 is TGTGCCAGCAGACGGAACACTGAAGCTTTCTTT. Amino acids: CASRRNTEAFF.

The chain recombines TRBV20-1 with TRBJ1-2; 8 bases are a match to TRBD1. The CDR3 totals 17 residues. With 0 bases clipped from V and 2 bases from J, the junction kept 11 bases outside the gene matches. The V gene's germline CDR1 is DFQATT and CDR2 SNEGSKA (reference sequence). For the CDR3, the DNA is TGCAGTGCTAGAGATCCCCGGACAGGGCTGGGGAACTATGGCTACACCTTC. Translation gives CSARDPRTGLGNYGYTF.

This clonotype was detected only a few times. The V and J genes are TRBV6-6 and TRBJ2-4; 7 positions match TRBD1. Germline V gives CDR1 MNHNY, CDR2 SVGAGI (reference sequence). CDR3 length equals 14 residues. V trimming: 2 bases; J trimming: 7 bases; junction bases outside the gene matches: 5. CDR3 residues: CASSYTGVMNIQYF. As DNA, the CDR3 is TGTGCCAGCAGTTACACAGGGGTGATGAACATTCAGTACTTC.

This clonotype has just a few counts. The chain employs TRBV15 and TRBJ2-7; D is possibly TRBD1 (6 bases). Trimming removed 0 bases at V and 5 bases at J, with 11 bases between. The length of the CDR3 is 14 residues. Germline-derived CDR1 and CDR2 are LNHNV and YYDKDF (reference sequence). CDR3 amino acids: CATSRDMGANEQYF. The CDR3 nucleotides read TGTGCCACCAGCAGAGATATGGGGGCCAACGAGCAGTACTTC.

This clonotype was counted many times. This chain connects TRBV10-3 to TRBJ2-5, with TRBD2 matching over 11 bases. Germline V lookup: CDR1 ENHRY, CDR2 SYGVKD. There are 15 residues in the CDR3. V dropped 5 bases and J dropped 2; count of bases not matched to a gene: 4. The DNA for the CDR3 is TGTGCCATCAGTTTAGCGGGAGGGTCACAAGAGACCCAGTACTTC. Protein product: CAISLAGGSQETQYF.

The CDR3 sequence: CAGGEQGPTDTQYF. The CDR3 DNA sequence: TGTGCCGGGGGGGAACAGGGGCCCACAGATACGCAGTATTTT. V and J are TRBV7-6 and TRBJ2-3; the D call may be TRBD1 or TRBD2 (7 bases each). This CDR3 contains 14 residues. Trimming removed 11 bases at V and 2 bases at J, with 17 bases between. CDR1 and CDR2 (germline): SGHVS, FNYEAQ.

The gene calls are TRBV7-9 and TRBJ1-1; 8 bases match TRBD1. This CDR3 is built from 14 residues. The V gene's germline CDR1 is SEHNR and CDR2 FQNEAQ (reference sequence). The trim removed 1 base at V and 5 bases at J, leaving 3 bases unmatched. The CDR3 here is CASSLGTGMTEAFF. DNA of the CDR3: TGTGCCAGCAGCTTAGGGACAGGGATGACTGAAGCTTTCTTT.

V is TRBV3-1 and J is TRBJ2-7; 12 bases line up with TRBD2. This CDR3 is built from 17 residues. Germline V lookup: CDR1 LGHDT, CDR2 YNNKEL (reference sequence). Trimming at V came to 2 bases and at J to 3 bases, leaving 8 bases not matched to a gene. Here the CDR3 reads CASSQHGLAGGYYEQYF. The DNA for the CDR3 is TGTGCCAGCAGCCAACACGGCCTAGCGGGAGGGTACTACGAGCAGTACTTC.

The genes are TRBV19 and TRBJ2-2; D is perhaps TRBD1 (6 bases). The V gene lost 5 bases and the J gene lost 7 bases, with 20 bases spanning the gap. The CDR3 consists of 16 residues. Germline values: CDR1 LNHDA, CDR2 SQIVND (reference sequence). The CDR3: CASSGLRQEVSGELFF. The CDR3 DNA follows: TGTGCCAGTAGTGGCCTAAGACAGGAGGTCAGCGGGGAGCTGTTTTTT.

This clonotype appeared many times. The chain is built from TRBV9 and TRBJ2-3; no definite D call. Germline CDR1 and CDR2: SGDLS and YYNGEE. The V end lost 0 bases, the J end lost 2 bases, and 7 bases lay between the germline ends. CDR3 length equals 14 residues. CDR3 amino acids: CASSVGQLTDTQYF. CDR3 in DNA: TGTGCCAGCAGCGTAGGCCAGCTCACAGATACGCAGTATTTT.

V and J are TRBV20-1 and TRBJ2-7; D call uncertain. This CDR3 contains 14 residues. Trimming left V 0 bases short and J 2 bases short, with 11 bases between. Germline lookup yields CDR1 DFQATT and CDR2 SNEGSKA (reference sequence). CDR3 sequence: CSARDPLGTYEQYF. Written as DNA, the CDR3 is TGCAGTGCTAGAGACCCACTGGGAACCTACGAGCAGTACTTC.

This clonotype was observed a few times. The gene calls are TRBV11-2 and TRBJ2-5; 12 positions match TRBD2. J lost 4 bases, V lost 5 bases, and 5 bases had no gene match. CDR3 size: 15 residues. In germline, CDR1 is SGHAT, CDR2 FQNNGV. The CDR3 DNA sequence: TGTGCCAGCAGCGCTCTAGCGGGGGGGCGAGAGACCCAGTACTTC. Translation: CASSALAGGRETQYF. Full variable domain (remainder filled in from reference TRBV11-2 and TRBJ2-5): EAGVAQSPRYKIIEKRQSVAFWCNPISGHATLYWYQQILGQGPKLLIQFQNNGVVDDSQLPKDRFSAERLKGVDSTLKIQPAKLEDSAVYLCASSALAGGRETQYFGPGTRLLVL.